This entry features one T cell receptor beta chain sequence. Profiled with immunoSEQ multiplex PCR; TCRdb holds only in-frame clones, not every one. The table shows about 16,000 clones, with roughly 90% occurring only once. The length of the CDR3 is 15 residues. Germline V gene data show CDR1 as SGDLS and CDR2 as YYNGEE. V was pared by 1 base and J by 6 bases, with 3 bases of the junction left unmatched. This sample is part of a study of OX40 agonist ivuxolimab in advanced cancers. Study context: Ivuxolimab is a fully human IgG2 antibody that activates OX40 (CD134). Among those enrolled, mean age was about 62 years (range about 23 to 79) and 82.7% were male.

The chain links TRBV9 to TRBJ2-1; 11 nucleotides line up with TRBD2. The source material was CD4+ or CD8+ T cells sorted from blood, sampled in a trial of the OX40 agonist ivuxolimab. This clonotype originated in an adult with an advanced solid tumor such as melanoma, head and neck, liver or kidney cancer. CDR3 sequence reads: CASSVLAGGVNEQFF. CDR3 nucleotides: TGTGCCAGCAGCGTATTAGCGGGAGGGGTCAATGAGCAGTTCTTC.